This entry is about one TCR beta chain. Authors' processing steps: Scientists estimated how many nucleated cells there were by amplifying reference gene primers. Only in-frame clones appear in the TCRdb table, and some are missing; sequencing was by immunoSEQ multiplex PCR. Clonal size and the V and J genes are those of that table, whereas D and trimming came from the DNA. The table lists about 43,000 clones, about 83% of them singletons. Patients in Seattle were enrolled during active infection, then followed longitudinally. This record comes from a study of blood T cell repertoires in COVID-19. Study context: The analysed material was cDNA or gDNA that came from T cells, B-cell-depleted T cells, or PBMCs.

The length of the CDR3 is 15 residues. In germline, CDR1 is KGHDR, CDR2 SFDVKD. V lost 1 base and J lost 0, with 6 bases in between. Sequenced: peripheral blood. V gene TRBV24-1 combines with J gene TRBJ2-1; unclear D gene. This receptor was obtained from a man aged 35 to 55 with COVID-19, enrolled during active disease. This CDR3 is CATSDFRSSYNEQFF. In DNA form, the CDR3 reads TGTGCCACCAGTGATTTTCGGAGCTCCTACAATGAGCAGTTCTTC.